This TCR beta chain originates from a study of regulatory T cells in long-lasting Graves disease. Study information: Over 5 years of antithyroid drugs plus positive TSH receptor antibodies defined persistent Graves' disease. Regarding the study as a whole: Persistent patients had a count of shared public clonotypes (under 3,000) that exceeded that of new patients (around 970).

The CDR3 is 12 residues long. Germline CDR1 DFQATT, CDR2 SNEGSKA (reference sequence). Losses at the gene ends were 6 bases for V and 4 bases for J; bases not matched to a gene: 5. As to time point: persistent/refractory GD, antithyroid drugs over 5 years with positive TRAb. RNA from PBMCs was the source of the TCR library. Concerning this clonotype itself: Antigen unknown.

Building of the TCR beta libraries involved iRepertoire HTBI primers and Arm-PCR of CDR3 regions. MiXCR, run by TCRdb on the multiplex PCR reads, gives a single entry per CDR3 protein. Here the sample spans approximately 400,000 distinct CDR3 sequences, around 21% being singletons. V usage is TRBV20-1 and J usage is TRBJ1-1; 7 bases match TRBD1. The sequence derives from a female donor with Graves disease. The sample here was peripheral blood mononuclear cells (PBMCs), taken when the disease was refractory, from a patient treated with antithyroid drugs. In DNA form, the CDR3 reads TGCAGTGCCCCAGGGGGGGGCACTGAAGCTTTCTTT. Translating gives CSAPGGGTEAFF.